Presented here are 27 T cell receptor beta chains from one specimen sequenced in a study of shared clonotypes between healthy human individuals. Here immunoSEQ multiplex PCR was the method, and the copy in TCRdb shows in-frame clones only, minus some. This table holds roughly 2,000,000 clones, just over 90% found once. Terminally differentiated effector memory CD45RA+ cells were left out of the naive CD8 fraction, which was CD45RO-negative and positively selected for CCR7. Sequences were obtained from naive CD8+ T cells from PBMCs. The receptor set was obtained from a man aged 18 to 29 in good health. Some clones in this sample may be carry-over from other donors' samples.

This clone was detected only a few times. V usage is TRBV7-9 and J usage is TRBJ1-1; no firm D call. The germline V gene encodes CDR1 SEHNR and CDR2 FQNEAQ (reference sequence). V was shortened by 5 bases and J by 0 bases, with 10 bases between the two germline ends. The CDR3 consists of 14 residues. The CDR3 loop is CASSPEHLNTEAFF. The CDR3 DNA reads TGTGCCAGCAGCCCTGAACACCTGAACACTGAAGCTTTCTTT. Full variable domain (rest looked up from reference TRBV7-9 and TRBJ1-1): DTGVSQNPRHKITKRGQNVTFRCDPISEHNRLYWYRQTLGQGPEFLTYFQNEAQLEKSRLLSDRFSAERPKGSFSTLEIQRTEQGDSAMYLCASSPEHLNTEAFFGQGTRLTVV.

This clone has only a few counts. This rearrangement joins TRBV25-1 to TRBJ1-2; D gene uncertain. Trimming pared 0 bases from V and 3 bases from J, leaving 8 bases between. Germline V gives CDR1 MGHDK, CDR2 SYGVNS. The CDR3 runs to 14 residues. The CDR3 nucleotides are TGTGCCAGCAGTGAATATGACTCCCACTATGGCTACACCTTC. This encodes CASSEYDSHYGYTF.

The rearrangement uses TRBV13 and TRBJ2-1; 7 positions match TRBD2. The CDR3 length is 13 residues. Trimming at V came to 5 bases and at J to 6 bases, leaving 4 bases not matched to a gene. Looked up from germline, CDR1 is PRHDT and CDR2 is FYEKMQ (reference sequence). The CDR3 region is CASSLLAVNEQFF. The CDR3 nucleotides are TGTGCCAGCAGCCTTCTAGCGGTCAATGAGCAGTTCTTC.

The CDR3 reads CASSLIWTGGVDTQYF. The CDR3 DNA reads as TGTGCCAGCAGTCTTATATGGACAGGGGGCGTAGATACGCAGTATTTT. V and J are TRBV27 and TRBJ2-3; TRBD1 aligns across 11 bases. Germline assignment: CDR1 MNHEY and CDR2 SMNVEV (reference sequence). V lost 5 bases and J lost 5; bases outside the gene matches: 9. This CDR3 region has 16 residues.

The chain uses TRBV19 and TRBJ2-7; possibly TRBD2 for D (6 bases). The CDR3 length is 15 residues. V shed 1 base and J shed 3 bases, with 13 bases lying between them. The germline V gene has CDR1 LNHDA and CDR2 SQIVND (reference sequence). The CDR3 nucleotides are TGTGCCAGTAGTATAGGGAGGGAAGGGGACTACGAGCAGTACTTC. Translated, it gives CASSIGREGDYEQYF.

CDR3 region: CASSSLALNTEAFF. In nucleotides, the CDR3 is TGTGCCAGCAGTTCCTTAGCTCTGAACACTGAAGCTTTCTTT. J is TRBJ1-1 and V is TRBV27; no definite D call. V lost 4 bases to trimming and J lost 0 bases, with 9 bases between them. Per the germline V gene, CDR1 is MNHEY and CDR2 is SMNVEV (reference sequence). CDR3 size: 14 residues.

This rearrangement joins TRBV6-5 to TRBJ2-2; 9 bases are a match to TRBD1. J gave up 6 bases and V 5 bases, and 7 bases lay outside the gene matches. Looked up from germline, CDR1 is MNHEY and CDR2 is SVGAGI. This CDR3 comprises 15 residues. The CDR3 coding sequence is TGTGCCAGCAGTCCGGGACAGGGACCCCCCGGGGAGCTGTTTTTT. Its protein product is CASSPGQGPPGELFF.

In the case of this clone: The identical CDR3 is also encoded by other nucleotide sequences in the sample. The CDR3 loop is CASRLNPYEQYF. CDR3 DNA sequence: TGTGCCAGCAGACTGAACCCCTACGAGCAGTACTTC. The J gene is TRBJ2-7, the V gene TRBV27; D is unresolved. The CDR3 contains 12 residues. The V and J ends lost 6 bases and 2 bases respectively, with 8 bases between them. Germline values: CDR1 MNHEY, CDR2 SMNVEV (reference sequence).

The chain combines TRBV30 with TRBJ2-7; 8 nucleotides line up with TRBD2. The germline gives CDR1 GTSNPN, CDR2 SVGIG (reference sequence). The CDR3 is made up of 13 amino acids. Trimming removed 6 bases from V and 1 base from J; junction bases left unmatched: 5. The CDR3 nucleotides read TGTGCCTGCCGAGCGGGGGAGTCCTACGAGCAGTACTTC. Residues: CACRAGESYEQYF.

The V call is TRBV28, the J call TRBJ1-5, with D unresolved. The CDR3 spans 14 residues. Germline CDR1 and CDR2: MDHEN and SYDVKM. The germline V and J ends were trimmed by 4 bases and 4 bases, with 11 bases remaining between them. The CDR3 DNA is TGTGCCAGCAGTTCGGCTATAGCAAATCAGCCCCAGCATTTT. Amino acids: CASSSAIANQPQHF.

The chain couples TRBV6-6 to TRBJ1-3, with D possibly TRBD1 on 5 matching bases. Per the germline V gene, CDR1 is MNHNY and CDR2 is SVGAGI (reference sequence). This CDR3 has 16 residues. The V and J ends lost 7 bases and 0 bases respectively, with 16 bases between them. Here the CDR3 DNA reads TGTGCCAGCATACGGGGAGGGGTCAACTCTGGAAACACCATATATTTT. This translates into CASIRGGVNSGNTIYF.

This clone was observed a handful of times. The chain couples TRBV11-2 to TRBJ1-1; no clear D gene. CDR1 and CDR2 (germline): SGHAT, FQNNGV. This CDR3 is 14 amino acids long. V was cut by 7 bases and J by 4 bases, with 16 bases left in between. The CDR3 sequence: CASIGREVVTEAFF. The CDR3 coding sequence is TGTGCCAGCATCGGGAGGGAGGTAGTCACTGAAGCTTTCTTT.

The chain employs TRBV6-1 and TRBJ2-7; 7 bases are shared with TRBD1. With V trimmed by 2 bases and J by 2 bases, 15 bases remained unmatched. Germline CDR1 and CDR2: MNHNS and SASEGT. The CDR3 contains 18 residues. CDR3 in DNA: TGTGCCAGCAGTGAAATGAGACCAGGGACAGTCCCAACCTACGAGCAGTACTTC. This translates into CASSEMRPGTVPTYEQYF.

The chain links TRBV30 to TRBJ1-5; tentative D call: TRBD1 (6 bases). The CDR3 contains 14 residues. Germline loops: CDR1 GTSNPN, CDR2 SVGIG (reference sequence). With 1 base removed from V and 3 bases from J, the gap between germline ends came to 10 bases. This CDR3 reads CAWSGGTYNQPQHF. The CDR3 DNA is TGTGCCTGGAGTGGAGGGACATACAATCAGCCCCAGCATTTT. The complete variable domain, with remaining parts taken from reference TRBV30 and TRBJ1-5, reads SQTIHQWPATLVQPVGSPLSLECTVEGTSNPNLYWYRQAAGRGLQLLFYSVGIGQISSEVPQNLSASRPQDRQFILSSKKLLLSDSGFYLCAWSGGTYNQPQHFGDGTRLSIL.

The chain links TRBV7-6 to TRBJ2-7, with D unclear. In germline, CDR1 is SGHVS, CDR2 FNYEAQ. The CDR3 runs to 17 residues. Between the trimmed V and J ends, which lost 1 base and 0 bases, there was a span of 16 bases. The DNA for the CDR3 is TGTGCCAGCAGCTTAGGGTCTTGGAGCGCTAGCTCCTACGAGCAGTACTTC. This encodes CASSLGSWSASSYEQYF. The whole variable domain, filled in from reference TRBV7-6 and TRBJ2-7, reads GAGVSQSPRYKVTKRGQDVALRCDPISGHVSLYWYRQALGQGPEFLTYFNYEAQQDKSGLPNDRFSAERPEGSISTLTIQRTEQRDSAMYRCASSLGSWSASSYEQYFGPGTRLTVT.

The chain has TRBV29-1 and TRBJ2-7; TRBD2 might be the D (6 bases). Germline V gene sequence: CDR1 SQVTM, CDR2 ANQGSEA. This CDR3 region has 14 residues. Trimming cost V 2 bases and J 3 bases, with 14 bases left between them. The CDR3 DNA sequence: TGCAGCGTTGAAACTAGCAAGGCGGGCTACGAGCAGTACTTC. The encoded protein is CSVETSKAGYEQYF.

The CDR3, as DNA: TGTGCCAGCAGCTTAAATTTAGCCCAACAGCCCTACGAGCAGTACTTC. Its protein product is CASSLNLAQQPYEQYF. The rearrangement uses TRBV7-9 and TRBJ2-7; D is unclear. This CDR3 spans 16 amino acids. Trimming took off 2 bases at V and 2 bases at J, with 16 bases between the two ends. Germline V gene lookup returns CDR1 SEHNR and CDR2 FQNEAQ (reference sequence).

Here the CDR3 reads CASSLPGLAVYEQYF. In nucleotides, the CDR3 is TGTGCCAGCAGCTTACCGGGACTAGCGGTATACGAGCAGTACTTC. V is TRBV7-2 and J is TRBJ2-7; 11 bases are shared with TRBD2. CDR3 length: 15 amino acids. Germline V CDR1 and CDR2: SGHTA, FQGNSA. The V segment lost 2 bases and the J segment 4 bases; nucleotides outside the gene matches: 4. Together with reference TRBV7-2 and TRBJ2-7, the CDR3 gives the full variable domain: GAGVSQSPSNKVTEKGKDVELRCDPISGHTALYWYRQSLGQGLEFLIYFQGNSAPDKSGLPSDRFSAERTGGSVSTLTIQRTQQEDSAVYLCASSLPGLAVYEQYFGPGTRLTVT.

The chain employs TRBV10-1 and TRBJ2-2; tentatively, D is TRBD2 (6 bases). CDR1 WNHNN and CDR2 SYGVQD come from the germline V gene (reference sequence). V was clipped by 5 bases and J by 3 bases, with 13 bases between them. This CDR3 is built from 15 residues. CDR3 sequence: CASSRGSGYTGELFF. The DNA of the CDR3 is TGCGCCAGCAGTCGGGGGAGCGGCTACACCGGGGAGCTGTTTTTT.

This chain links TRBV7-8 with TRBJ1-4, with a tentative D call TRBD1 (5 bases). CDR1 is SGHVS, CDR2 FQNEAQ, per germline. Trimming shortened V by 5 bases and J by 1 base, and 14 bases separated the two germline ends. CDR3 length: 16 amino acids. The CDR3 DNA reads TGTGCCAGCAGCCAAATAAGACAGAGAACTAATGAAAAACTGTTTTTT. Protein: CASSQIRQRTNEKLFF.

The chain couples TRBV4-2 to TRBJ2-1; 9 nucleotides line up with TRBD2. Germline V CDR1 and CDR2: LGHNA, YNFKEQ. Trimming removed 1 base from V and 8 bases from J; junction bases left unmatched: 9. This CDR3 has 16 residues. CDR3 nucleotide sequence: TGTGCCAGCAGCCAAGGGGCTAGCGGGATTGGCCATGAGCAGTTCTTC. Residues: CASSQGASGIGHEQFF.

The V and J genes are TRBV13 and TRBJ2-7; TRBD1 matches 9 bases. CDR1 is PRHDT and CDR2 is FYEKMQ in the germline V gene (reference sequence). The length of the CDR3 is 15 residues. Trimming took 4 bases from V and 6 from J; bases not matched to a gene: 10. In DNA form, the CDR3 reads TGTGCCAGCAGCTCCACCGGGACAGGGTCAGGCGAGCAGTACTTC. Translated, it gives CASSSTGTGSGEQYF. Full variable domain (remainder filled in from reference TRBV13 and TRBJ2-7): AAGVIQSPRHLIKEKRETATLKCYPIPRHDTVYWYQQGPGQDPQFLISFYEKMQSDKGSIPDRFSAQQFSDYHSELNMSSLELGDSALYFCASSSTGTGSGEQYFGPGTRLTVT.

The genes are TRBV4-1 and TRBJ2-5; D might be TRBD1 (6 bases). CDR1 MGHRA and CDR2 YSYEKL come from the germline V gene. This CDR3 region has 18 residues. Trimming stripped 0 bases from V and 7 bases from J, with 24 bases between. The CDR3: CASSQEFGDILDVGTQYF. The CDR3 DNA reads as TGCGCCAGCAGCCAAGAATTTGGGGACATCCTGGACGTAGGGACCCAGTACTTC.

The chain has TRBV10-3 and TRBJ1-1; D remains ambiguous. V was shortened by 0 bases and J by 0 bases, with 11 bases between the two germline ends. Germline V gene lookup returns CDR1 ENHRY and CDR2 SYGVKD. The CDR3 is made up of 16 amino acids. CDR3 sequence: CAISESQQVMNTEAFF. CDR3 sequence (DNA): TGTGCCATCAGTGAGTCCCAGCAGGTTATGAACACTGAAGCTTTCTTT.

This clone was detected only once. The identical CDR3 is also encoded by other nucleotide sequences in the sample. The CDR3, as DNA: TGTGCCAGCCGGCACTCCTACGAGCAGTACTTC. Amino acid sequence: CASRHSYEQYF. The chain links TRBV6-6 to TRBJ2-7; D not resolved. V was trimmed by 8 bases and J by 0 bases, leaving 5 bases between them. Per germline, CDR1 MNHNY and CDR2 SVGAGI (reference sequence). The CDR3 covers 11 residues.

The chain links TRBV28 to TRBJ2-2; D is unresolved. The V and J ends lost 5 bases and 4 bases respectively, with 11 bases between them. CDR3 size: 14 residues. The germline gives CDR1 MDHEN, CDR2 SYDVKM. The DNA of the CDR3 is TGTGCCAGCAGTAAAGAGACCGCCACCGGGGAGCTGTTTTTT. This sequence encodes CASSKETATGELFF.

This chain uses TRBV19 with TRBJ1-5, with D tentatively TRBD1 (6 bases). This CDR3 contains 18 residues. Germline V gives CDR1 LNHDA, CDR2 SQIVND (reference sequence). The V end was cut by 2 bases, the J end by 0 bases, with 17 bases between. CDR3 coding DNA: TGTGCCAGTAGTATAAGTGGACAGACGCCGGTTAGCAATCAGCCCCAGCATTTT. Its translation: CASSISGQTPVSNQPQHF.